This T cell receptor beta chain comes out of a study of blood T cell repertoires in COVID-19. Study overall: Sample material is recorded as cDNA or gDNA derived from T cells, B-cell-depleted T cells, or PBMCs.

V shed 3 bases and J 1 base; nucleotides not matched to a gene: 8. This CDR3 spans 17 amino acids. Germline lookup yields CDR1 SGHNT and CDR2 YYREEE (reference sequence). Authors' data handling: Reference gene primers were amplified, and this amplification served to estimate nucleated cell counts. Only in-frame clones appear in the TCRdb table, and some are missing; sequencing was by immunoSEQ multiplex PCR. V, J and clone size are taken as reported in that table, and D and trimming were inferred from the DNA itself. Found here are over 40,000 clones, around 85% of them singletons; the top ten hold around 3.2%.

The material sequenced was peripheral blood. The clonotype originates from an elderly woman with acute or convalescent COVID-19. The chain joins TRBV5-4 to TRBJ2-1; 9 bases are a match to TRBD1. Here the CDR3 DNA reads TGTGCCAGCAGCTCGGACAGGGGCTCGGGGTCCTACAATGAGCAGTTCTTC. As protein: CASSSDRGSGSYNEQFF.